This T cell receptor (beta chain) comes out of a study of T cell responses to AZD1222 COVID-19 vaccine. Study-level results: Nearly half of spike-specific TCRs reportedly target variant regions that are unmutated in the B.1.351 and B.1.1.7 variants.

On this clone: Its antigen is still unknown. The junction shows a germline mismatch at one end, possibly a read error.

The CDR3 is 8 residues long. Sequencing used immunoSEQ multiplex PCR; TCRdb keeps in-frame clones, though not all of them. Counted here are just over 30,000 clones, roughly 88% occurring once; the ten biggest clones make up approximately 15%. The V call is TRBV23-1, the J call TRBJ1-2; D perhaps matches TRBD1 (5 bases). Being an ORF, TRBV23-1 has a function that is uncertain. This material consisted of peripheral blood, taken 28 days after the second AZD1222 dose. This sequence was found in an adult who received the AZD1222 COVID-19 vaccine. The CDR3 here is CASSHRGF. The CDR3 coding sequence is TGCGCCAGCAGTCATAGGGGTTTC.